This T cell receptor beta chain was captured in a study of cytomegalovirus exposure and HLA in healthy donors. Study findings and constraints: Analyzed later, most CMV-associated TCR beta chains appeared HLA-restricted.

The CDR3 extends over 18 amino acids. Trimming cost V 1 base and J 7 bases; bases outside gene matches: 14. Germline V gene sequence: CDR1 LGHNA, CDR2 YNFKEQ. The PCR made use of 60 Vbeta and 13 Jbeta primers. Sequenced by immunoSEQ multiplex PCR; TCRdb stores in-frame clones only, minus some. Among roughly 99,000 clones, 65% to 85% were seen once, and the ten largest hold 2% to 3%. About this clone: What it recognizes is unknown.

The sequencing sample was made of PBMCs. This receptor was taken from a man between 18 and 35 years old in good health and CMV-seronegative. The chain is built from TRBV4-2 and TRBJ2-7; 12 bases agree with TRBD1. The CDR3 DNA sequence: TGTGCCAGCAGCCAAGTGGGGGACCTGGGACAGGGGGCGTTGGAGCAGTACTTC. Its protein product is CASSQVGDLGQGALEQYF.